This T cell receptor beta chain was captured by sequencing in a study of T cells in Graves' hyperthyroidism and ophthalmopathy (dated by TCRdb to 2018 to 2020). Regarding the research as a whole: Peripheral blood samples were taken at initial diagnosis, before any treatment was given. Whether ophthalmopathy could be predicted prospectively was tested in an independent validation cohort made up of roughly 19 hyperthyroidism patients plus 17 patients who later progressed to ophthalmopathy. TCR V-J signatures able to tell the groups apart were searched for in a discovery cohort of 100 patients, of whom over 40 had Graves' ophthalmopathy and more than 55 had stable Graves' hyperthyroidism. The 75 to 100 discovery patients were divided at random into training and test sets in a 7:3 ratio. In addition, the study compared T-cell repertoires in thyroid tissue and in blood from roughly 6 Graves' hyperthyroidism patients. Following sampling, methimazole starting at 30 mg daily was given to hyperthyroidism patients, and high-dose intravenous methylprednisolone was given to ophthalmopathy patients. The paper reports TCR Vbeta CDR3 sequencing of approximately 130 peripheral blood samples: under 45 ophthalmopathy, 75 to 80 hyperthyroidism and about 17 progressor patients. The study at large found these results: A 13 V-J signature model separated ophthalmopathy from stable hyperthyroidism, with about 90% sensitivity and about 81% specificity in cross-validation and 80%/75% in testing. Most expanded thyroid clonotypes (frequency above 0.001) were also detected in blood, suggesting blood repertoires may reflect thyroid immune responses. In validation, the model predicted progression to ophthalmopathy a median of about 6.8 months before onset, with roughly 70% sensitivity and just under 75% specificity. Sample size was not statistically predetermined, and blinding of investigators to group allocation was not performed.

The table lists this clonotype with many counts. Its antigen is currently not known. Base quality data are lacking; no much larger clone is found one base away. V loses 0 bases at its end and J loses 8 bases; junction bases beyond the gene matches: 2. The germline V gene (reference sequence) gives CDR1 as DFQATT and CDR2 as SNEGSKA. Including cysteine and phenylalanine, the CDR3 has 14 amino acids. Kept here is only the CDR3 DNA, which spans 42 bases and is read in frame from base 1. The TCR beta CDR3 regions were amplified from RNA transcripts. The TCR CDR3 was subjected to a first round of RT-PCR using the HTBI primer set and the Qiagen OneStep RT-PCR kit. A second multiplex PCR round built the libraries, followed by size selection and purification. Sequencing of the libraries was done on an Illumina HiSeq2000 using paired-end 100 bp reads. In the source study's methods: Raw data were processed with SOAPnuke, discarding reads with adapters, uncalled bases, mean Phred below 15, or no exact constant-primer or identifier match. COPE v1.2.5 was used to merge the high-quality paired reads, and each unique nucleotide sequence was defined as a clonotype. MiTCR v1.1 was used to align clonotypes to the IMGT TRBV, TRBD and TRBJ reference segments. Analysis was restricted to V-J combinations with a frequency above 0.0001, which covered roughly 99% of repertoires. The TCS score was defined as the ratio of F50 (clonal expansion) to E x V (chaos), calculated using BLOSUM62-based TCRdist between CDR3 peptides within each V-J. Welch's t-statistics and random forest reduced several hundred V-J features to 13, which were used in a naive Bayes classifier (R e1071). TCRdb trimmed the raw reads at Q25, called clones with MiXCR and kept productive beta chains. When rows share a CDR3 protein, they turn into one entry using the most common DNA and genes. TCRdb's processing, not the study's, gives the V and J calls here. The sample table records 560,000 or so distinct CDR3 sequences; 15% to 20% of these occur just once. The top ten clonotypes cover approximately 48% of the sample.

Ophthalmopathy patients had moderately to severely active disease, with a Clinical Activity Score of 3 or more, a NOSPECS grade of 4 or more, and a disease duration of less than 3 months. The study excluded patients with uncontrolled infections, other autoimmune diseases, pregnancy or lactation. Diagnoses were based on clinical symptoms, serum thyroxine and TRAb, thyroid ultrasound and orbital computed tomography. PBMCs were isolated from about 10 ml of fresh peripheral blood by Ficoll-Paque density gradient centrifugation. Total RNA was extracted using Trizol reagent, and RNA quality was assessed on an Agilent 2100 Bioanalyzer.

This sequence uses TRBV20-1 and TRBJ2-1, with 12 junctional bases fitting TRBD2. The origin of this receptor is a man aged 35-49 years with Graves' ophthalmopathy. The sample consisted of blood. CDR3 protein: CSARDGLAGYEQFF. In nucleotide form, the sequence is TGCAGTGCTAGAGATGGACTAGCGGGATATGAGCAGTTCTTC.